This TCR beta chain was captured in a study of breast tumors, draining lymph nodes, adjacent tissues. V lost 6 bases, J lost 6 bases, and 6 bases stayed unmatched. The CDR3 consists of 14 residues. The germline V gene has CDR1 ENHRY and CDR2 SYGVKD. General study findings and limits: The data were judged consistent with most tumor T cells coming from lymph node and expanding in tumor. Tumors had less TCR diversity than lymph nodes, more than nontumor tissue. Data only fit, rather than demonstrated, lymph node origin of most tumor T cells.

Points on this clonotype: Its cognate antigen is unknown.

TCRdb analysed the multiplex PCR reads with MiXCR anew, one entry per CDR3 protein. This table has several thousand distinct CDR3 sequences, around 42% appearing once. The sequence was obtained from a female donor with breast cancer. Some clones in this sample may be carry-over from other donors' samples. Sample: tumor-adjacent breast tissue. The rearrangement uses TRBV10-3 and TRBJ1-5, with 9 bases identical to TRBD1. The CDR3 protein is CAISNDRGFQPQHF. CDR3 DNA: TGTGCCATCAGCAACGACAGGGGGTTTCAGCCCCAGCATTTT.